This is a list of T cell receptor beta chains from one sample in a study of CD4 and CD8 cells across lung adenocarcinoma regions. TCRdb re-called the PCR reads through MiXCR, storing one row per CDR3 protein. Here the sample spans some 2,000 distinct CDR3 sequences, roughly three fifths being singletons. Sequenced material: CD4+ T cells from the margin of a lung tumor. These TCRs come from a female donor with lung adenocarcinoma. The CD4 and CD8 labels of this study may be unreliable. CDR3s leave out the opening cysteine and the closing phenylalanine or tryptophan. Expanded clones get a size class; other rows say once, few or many, or leave the size out.

clone size: NA
V gene: TRBV7-8
CDR3 protein: ASSFLVWAVGTDTQY

clone size: NA
V gene: TRBV6-1
CDR3 protein: ASRETSGVYNEQY

clone size: NA
V gene: TRBV14
CDR3 protein: ASHGGFGYGYT

clone size: NA
V gene: TRBV6-5
CDR3 protein: ASGYARAF

clone size: NA
V gene: TRBV6-5
CDR3 protein: ASSYGTSKDTQY

clone size: NA
V gene: TRBV27
CDR3 protein: ASTHGGRDQDTQY

clone size: NA
V gene: TRBV6-1
CDR3 protein: ASRSRLAGDQETQY

clone size: NA
V gene: TRBV28
CDR3 protein: ASSLSTGLGTEAF

clone size: NA
V gene: TRBV6-1
CDR3 protein: ASSTLAGVRNEQF

clone size: NA
V gene: TRBV27
CDR3 protein: ASSRTEKLPWTVNTGALF

clone size: NA
V gene: TRBV12-3/TRBV12-4
CDR3 protein: ASSLSENQETQY

clone size: large
V gene: TRBV6-5
CDR3 protein: ASRPSGLAGVLSRDEQF

clone size: NA
V gene: TRBV6-1
CDR3 protein: ASRAGTSGGNEQF

clone size: few
V gene: TRBV27
CDR3 protein: ASSLETQY

clone size: few
V gene: TRBV6-1
CDR3 protein: ASSGPGTGPNEQF

clone size: few
V gene: TRBV4-1
CDR3 protein: ASSQKGGSGGHEQF

clone size: large
V gene: TRBV6-1
CDR3 protein: ASSRGGDSSYEQY

clone size: NA
V gene: TRBV6-1
CDR3 protein: ASRPEWGGQETQY

clone size: NA
V gene: TRBV25-1
CDR3 protein: ASTPGNTEAF

clone size: NA
V gene: TRBV7-2
CDR3 protein: ASSFQGTSRAETQY

clone size: NA
V gene: TRBV7-9
CDR3 protein: ASSLGGGQF

clone size: few
V gene: TRBV10-2
CDR3 protein: ASSEGRDAYNEQF

clone size: NA
V gene: TRBV6-1
CDR3 protein: ASSGPGGGEYNEQF

clone size: NA
V gene: TRBV14
CDR3 protein: ASSQESAVGYIYEQF

clone size: NA
V gene: TRBV6-1
CDR3 protein: ASRLTWNSYNEQF

clone size: few
V gene: TRBV7-2
CDR3 protein: ASSLGSGSYNEQF

clone size: few
V gene: TRBV6-5
CDR3 protein: ASSSAGLAGGTTDTQY

clone size: NA
V gene: TRBV6-1
CDR3 protein: ASSEQNTDTQY

clone size: NA
V gene: TRBV11-2
CDR3 protein: ASSSLASGELF

clone size: NA
V gene: TRBV2
CDR3 protein: ASMPSGRNEQF

clone size: NA
V gene: TRBV6-1
CDR3 protein: ASSEELGTKNIQY

clone size: NA
V gene: TRBV27
CDR3 protein: ASSLSWRSMQF

clone size: NA
V gene: TRBV7-2
CDR3 protein: ASSPVPDRVRYEQY

clone size: NA
V gene: TRBV6-2/TRBV6-3
CDR3 protein: ASTGNRGGSDTQY

clone size: once
V gene: TRBV6-1
CDR3 protein: ASPLVGGHPDTQY

clone size: few
V gene: TRBV6-1
CDR3 protein: ASSPSWLDEKLF

clone size: NA
V gene: TRBV28
CDR3 protein: ASKDRDYPDTQY

clone size: large
V gene: TRBV6-1
CDR3 protein: ASSRDTNGEQY

clone size: large
V gene: TRBV6-1
CDR3 protein: ASSEGGEAGELF

clone size: NA
V gene: TRBV6-5
CDR3 protein: ASGSRGGAGRKQF

clone size: medium-sized
V gene: TRBV7-2
CDR3 protein: ASSSSGGSGYT

clone size: NA
V gene: TRBV4-2
CDR3 protein: ASSPRTSGGTGETQY

clone size: NA
V gene: TRBV10-3
CDR3 protein: AISEMTAGRKNAQY

clone size: NA
V gene: TRBV6-1
CDR3 protein: ASKRLAGGNGAQF

clone size: once
V gene: TRBV6-1
CDR3 protein: ASRVLRSSYNEQF

clone size: NA
V gene: TRBV6-5
CDR3 protein: ASSYWVSTGEQY

clone size: few
V gene: TRBV6-1
CDR3 protein: ASSEEAWDTQY